Each of the 9 T cell receptor beta chains below was sequenced from the same sample in a study of CD8 T cells in Susac syndrome. The RNA, about 0.45 to 1 ug, was put through reverse transcription using random hexamers. TCRdb processed the immunoSEQ multiplex PCR reads anew with MiXCR; each CDR3 protein has one entry. This repertoire shows 250,000 to 350,000 distinct CDR3 sequences, 85% found once; its top ten account for about 0.11%. Sequencing was done on a sample of CD8+ T cells from PBMCs. These receptors all come from a human donor with multiple sclerosis.

The V and J genes are TRBV20-1 and TRBJ2-1, with D unresolved. The CDR3 is 13 amino acids. Trimming cost V 6 bases and J 8 bases, with 17 bases left between them. CDR1 and CDR2 (germline): DFQATT, SNEGSKA (reference sequence). The CDR3 DNA reads TGCAGTGCGCTTCCAACGTGGAGCGATGAGCAGTTCTTC. It codes for CSALPTWSDEQFF.

V and J are TRBV20-1 and TRBJ2-7; TRBD2 aligns across 9 bases. Trimming took 5 bases from V and 1 from J; bases not matched to a gene: 18. The CDR3 sequence is 18 residues long. The germline V gene has CDR1 DFQATT and CDR2 SNEGSKA (reference sequence). The CDR3 DNA reads TGCAGTGCTCCCAAGCTCCCTGAGAGCGGGAGGTTTTCCTACGAGCAGTACTTC. Protein product: CSAPKLPESGRFSYEQYF.

This chain joins TRBV30 and TRBJ2-1; 13 bases agree with TRBD2. Looked up from germline, CDR1 is GTSNPN and CDR2 is SVGIG (reference sequence). CDR3 length equals 15 residues. Trimming cost V 2 bases and J 7 bases; bases outside gene matches: 5. DNA for the CDR3: TGTGCCTGGAGTCAAACGGGACTAGCGGGGAATGAGCAGTTCTTC. The encoded protein is CAWSQTGLAGNEQFF. Full variable domain (missing parts from reference TRBV30 and TRBJ2-1): SQTIHQWPATLVQPVGSPLSLECTVEGTSNPNLYWYRQAAGRGLQLLFYSVGIGQISSEVPQNLSASRPQDRQFILSSKKLLLSDSGFYLCAWSQTGLAGNEQFFGPGTRLTVL.

The chain is built from TRBV6-6 and TRBJ2-1; 9 bases are shared with TRBD2. Germline V gene sequence: CDR1 MNHNY, CDR2 SVGAGI (reference sequence). The CDR3 has 15 residues. The J segment lost 4 bases and the V segment lost 5 bases, leaving 6 bases of the junction unmatched. In nucleotides, the CDR3 is TGTGCCAGCAGTAGTCCGCGGGAGGGATACAATGAGCAGTTCTTC. Translation: CASSSPREGYNEQFF.

This chain joins TRBV10-1 and TRBJ2-1; 7 nucleotides align to TRBD2. Per germline, CDR1 WNHNN and CDR2 SYGVQD (reference sequence). The CDR3 is made up of 19 amino acids. V shed 3 bases, J shed 0 bases, and the junction held 14 bases outside the gene matches. The chain's CDR3 is CASSDGVAGELSSYNEQFF. Written as DNA, the CDR3 is TGCGCCAGCAGTGATGGAGTAGCGGGTGAACTTAGCTCCTACAATGAGCAGTTCTTC.

This clonotype was seen only a few times. This chain connects TRBV7-3 to TRBJ2-2; weak D call: TRBD1 (8 bases). Trimming removed 5 bases from V and 0 bases from J, with 19 bases in between. There are 18 residues in the CDR3. CDR1 and CDR2 from the germline V gene are SGHTA and FQGTGA. The DNA for the CDR3 is TGTGCCAGCAGCATAAGAGACAGGGGACTAACGAACACCGGGGAGCTGTTTTTT. It encodes CASSIRDRGLTNTGELFF.

V is TRBV27 and J is TRBJ1-1; D is ambiguous. This CDR3 contains 13 residues. CDR1 and CDR2 (germline): MNHEY, SMNVEV (reference sequence). V was cut by 3 bases and J by 0 bases, with 5 bases left in between. CDR3 loop: CASSLFMNTEAFF. The CDR3 coding sequence is TGTGCCAGCAGTTTGTTCATGAACACTGAAGCTTTCTTT.

The sample holds one count of this clonotype. The V gene is TRBV7-8, the J gene TRBJ2-7; D is unresolved. Trimming left V 5 bases short and J 2 bases short, with 16 bases between. Germline V gene lookup returns CDR1 SGHVS and CDR2 FQNEAQ. The CDR3 totals 15 residues. The CDR3 here is CASSPLLLLTYEQYF. CDR3 sequence (DNA): TGTGCCAGCAGCCCATTATTATTACTCACCTACGAGCAGTACTTC.

This clonotype occurred once. The chain carries TRBV27 and TRBJ2-1; D gene ambiguous. Per germline, CDR1 MNHEY and CDR2 SMNVEV (reference sequence). There are 16 residues in the CDR3. The V end was cut by 2 bases, the J end by 3 bases, with 14 bases between. The CDR3 DNA reads TGTGCCAGCAGTTTAATGTCACGAACTCTCTACAATGAGCAGTTCTTC. Amino acid sequence: CASSLMSRTLYNEQFF.